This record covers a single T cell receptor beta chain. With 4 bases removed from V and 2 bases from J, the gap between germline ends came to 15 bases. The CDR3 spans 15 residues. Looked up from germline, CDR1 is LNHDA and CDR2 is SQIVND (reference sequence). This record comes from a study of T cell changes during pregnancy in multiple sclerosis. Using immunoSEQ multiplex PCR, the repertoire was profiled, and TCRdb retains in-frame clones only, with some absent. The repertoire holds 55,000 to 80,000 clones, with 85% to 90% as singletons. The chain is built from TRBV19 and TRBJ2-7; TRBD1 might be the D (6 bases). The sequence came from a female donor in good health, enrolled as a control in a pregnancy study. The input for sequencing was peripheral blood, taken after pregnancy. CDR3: CASSTLTRGTYEQYF. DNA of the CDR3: TGTGCCAGTAGTACGCTCACGAGGGGGACCTACGAGCAGTACTTC.